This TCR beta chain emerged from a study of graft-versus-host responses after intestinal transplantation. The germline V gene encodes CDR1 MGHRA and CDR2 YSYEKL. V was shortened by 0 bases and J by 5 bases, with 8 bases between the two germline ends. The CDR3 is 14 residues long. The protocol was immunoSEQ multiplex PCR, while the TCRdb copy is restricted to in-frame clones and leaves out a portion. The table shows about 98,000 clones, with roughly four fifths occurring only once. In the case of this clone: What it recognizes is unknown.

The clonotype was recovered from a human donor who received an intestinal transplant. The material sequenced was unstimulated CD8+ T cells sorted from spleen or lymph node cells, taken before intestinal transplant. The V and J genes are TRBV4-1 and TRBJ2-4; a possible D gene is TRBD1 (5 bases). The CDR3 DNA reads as TGCGCCAGCAGCCAAGAATTAGGGGAAAACATTCAGTACTTC. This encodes CASSQELGENIQYF.